These 16 T cell receptor beta chains came from one sample sequenced in a study of blood T cell repertoires in COVID-19. Measured with immunoSEQ multiplex PCR; TCRdb has only the in-frame clones, and not every one. Of some 250,000 clones in the sample, approximately 81% are singletons; the top ten hold approximately 8.7%. The specimen was peripheral blood. Receptors were obtained from a woman older than 75 with acute or convalescent COVID-19.

V is TRBV30 and J is TRBJ2-5; 10 bases are a match to TRBD2. The CDR3 consists of 14 residues. CDR1 and CDR2 from the germline V gene are GTSNPN and SVGIG (reference sequence). V dropped 3 bases and J dropped 1; count of bases not matched to a gene: 2. The DNA for the CDR3 is TGTGCCTGGAGACTAGCGGGACCCCAAGAGACCCAGTACTTC. The encoded protein is CAWRLAGPQETQYF.

The chain recombines TRBV5-1 with TRBJ2-2, with 7 bases fitting TRBD2. Germline trimming cut 0 bases from V and 4 bases from J; bases unmatched to any gene: 6. This CDR3 spans 16 amino acids. CDR1 SGHRS and CDR2 YFSETQ come from the germline V gene. The CDR3 nucleotides are TGCGCCAGCAGCTTGGCCGGTGCTAGCGGCACCGGGGAGCTGTTTTTT. Protein sequence: CASSLAGASGTGELFF.

V is TRBV6-5 and J is TRBJ1-2; D perhaps matches TRBD1 (6 bases). The CDR3 sequence is 13 residues long. The germline CDR1 and CDR2 sequences are MNHEY and SVGAGI. V lost 2 bases and J lost 5, with 9 bases in between. CDR3 sequence reads: CASSYPDSYGYTF. The CDR3 DNA reads as TGTGCCAGCAGTTACCCGGACAGTTATGGCTACACCTTC.

The rearrangement links TRBV12-5 to TRBJ1-4; TRBD1 aligns across 9 bases. Per germline, CDR1 LGHNT and CDR2 FRNRAP. Losses at the gene ends were 4 bases for V and 7 bases for J; bases not matched to a gene: 4. The length of the CDR3 is 14 residues. CDR3 in amino acids: CASGSGQGGEKLFF. The CDR3 bases are TGTGCTAGTGGTTCGGGACAGGGCGGTGAAAAACTGTTTTTT. Full variable domain (outside the CDR3, taken from reference TRBV12-5 and TRBJ1-4): DARVTQTPRHKVTEMGQEVTMRCQPILGHNTVFWYRQTMMQGLELLAYFRNRAPLDDSGMPKDRFSAEMPDATLATLKIQPSEPRDSAVYFCASGSGQGGEKLFFGSGTQLSVL.

This clone was seen more than once but under ten times. CDR3 sequence reads: CASSEVRGVGQPQHF. DNA for the CDR3: TGTGCCAGCAGTGAAGTGCGGGGTGTGGGACAGCCCCAGCATTTT. The V and J genes are TRBV6-1 and TRBJ1-5; D gene unclear. CDR3 size: 15 residues. The germline gives CDR1 MNHNS, CDR2 SASEGT. V lost 1 base, J lost 7 bases, and 14 bases lay in between.

The chain combines TRBV10-3 with TRBJ1-1, with TRBD1 as a possible D gene (5 bases). The CDR3 length is 12 residues. Germline CDR1 and CDR2: ENHRY and SYGVKD. V was trimmed by 8 bases and J by 3 bases, leaving 10 bases between them. The CDR3 sequence: CAIARGDTEAFF. The DNA of the CDR3 is TGTGCCATCGCTCGGGGGGACACTGAAGCTTTCTTT.

The chain carries TRBV28 and TRBJ2-1; the D gene is possibly TRBD2 (6 bases). Per germline, CDR1 MDHEN and CDR2 SYDVKM. V was shortened by 7 bases and J by 3 bases, with 10 bases between the two germline ends. This CDR3 has 13 amino acids. The CDR3 DNA follows: TGTGCCAGCACCTTAGCGGTCTACAATGAGCAGTTCTTC. Translating it yields CASTLAVYNEQFF.

The CDR3, as DNA: TGTGCCAGCAGCTTGGTATCCAGCGGGGGGGCTGCAGATACGCAGTATTTT. Translated: CASSLVSSGGAADTQYF. The rearrangement uses TRBV7-2 and TRBJ2-3; 10 nucleotides align to TRBD2. The CDR3 sequence is 17 residues long. The trim removed 3 bases at V and 4 bases at J, leaving 10 bases unmatched. CDR1 is SGHTA and CDR2 is FQGNSA in the germline V gene. The full variable domain, in which reference TRBV7-2 and TRBJ2-3 provide the parts outside the CDR3, is GAGVSQSPSNKVTEKGKDVELRCDPISGHTALYWYRQSLGQGLEFLIYFQGNSAPDKSGLPSDRFSAERTGGSVSTLTIQRTQQEDSAVYLCASSLVSSGGAADTQYFGPGTRLTVL.

The chain employs TRBV4-2 and TRBJ2-1; possible D gene TRBD2, 7 bases. The V end lost 6 bases, the J end lost 5 bases, and 17 bases lay between the germline ends. CDR3 length: 15 residues. Germline CDR1 and CDR2: LGHNA and YNFKEQ. The CDR3: CASSSLGGPHNEQFF. DNA of the CDR3: TGTGCCAGCAGTTCGCTGGGGGGGCCACACAATGAGCAGTTCTTC.

The rearrangement uses TRBV24-1 and TRBJ2-3, with TRBD1 matching over 7 bases. The CDR3 loop spans 14 amino acids. Trimming removed 6 bases from V and 1 base from J; junction bases left unmatched: 3. In germline, CDR1 is KGHDR, CDR2 SFDVKD. CDR3 DNA: TGTGCCACCAGTTCAACAGGGGGCACAGATACGCAGTATTTT. It encodes CATSSTGGTDTQYF.

The chain recombines TRBV3-1 (or the pseudogene TRBV3-2) with TRBJ1-4, with D possibly matching TRBD1 (6 bases). The CDR3 is made up of 15 amino acids. Germline loops: CDR1 LGHDT, CDR2 YNNKEL (reference sequence). Trimming shortened V by 4 bases and J by 4 bases, and 13 bases separated the two germline ends. CDR3 region: CASSPLQGGNEKLFF. In nucleotides, the CDR3 is TGTGCCAGCAGCCCACTACAGGGTGGTAATGAAAAACTGTTTTTT.

V usage is TRBV6-5 and J usage is TRBJ1-2; TRBD1 matches at 8 bases. Germline V gene sequence: CDR1 MNHEY, CDR2 SVGAGI. V lost 0 bases to trimming and J lost 7 bases; unmatched junction nucleotides: 10. CDR3 length equals 16 residues. The CDR3: CASSYSGLGQGAGYTF. DNA for the CDR3: TGTGCCAGCAGTTACTCGGGACTTGGGCAGGGGGCTGGCTACACCTTC.

J is TRBJ2-5 and V is TRBV19, with a possible D match to TRBD1 (5 bases). Germline CDR1 and CDR2: LNHDA and SQIVND (reference sequence). V was trimmed by 4 bases and J by 1 base, leaving 10 bases between them. The CDR3 extends over 14 amino acids. The CDR3 DNA reads as TGTGCCAGTAGTACCCCAGGGATCCAAGAGACCCAGTACTTC. As protein: CASSTPGIQETQYF.

This chain joins TRBV7-2 and TRBJ1-6; D perhaps matches TRBD1 (5 bases). V was pared by 7 bases and J by 9 bases, with 25 bases between. This CDR3 spans 17 amino acids. Germline lookup yields CDR1 SGHTA and CDR2 FQGNSA. The CDR3 spells CASTLFGGGVVPSPLHF. The CDR3 DNA reads TGTGCCAGCACCCTCTTTGGGGGAGGGGTCGTCCCTTCACCCCTCCACTTT.

The chain recombines TRBV20-1 with TRBJ1-2; D may be TRBD1 (5 bases). The CDR3 totals 11 residues. V lost 5 bases to trimming and J lost 6 bases, with 10 bases between them. Germline V lookup: CDR1 DFQATT, CDR2 SNEGSKA (reference sequence). CDR3 residues: CSAGAGDGYTF. The CDR3 DNA reads as TGCAGTGCTGGGGCGGGAGATGGCTACACCTTC.

The J gene is TRBJ2-1, the V gene TRBV11-2, with 7 positions matching TRBD2. The CDR3 covers 15 residues. CDR1 and CDR2 (germline): SGHAT, FQNNGV. With 5 bases clipped from V and 9 bases from J, the junction kept 13 bases outside the gene matches. CDR3 residues: CASSRLAEVGGEQFF. DNA of the CDR3: TGTGCCAGCAGCCGCCTAGCGGAGGTGGGGGGTGAGCAGTTCTTC.